The 10 T cell receptor beta chains presented below share a single source sample, sequenced in a study of blood T cells in healthy people across ages. Through a sample-barcoded 5' primer and a J-beta primer mix, a second PCR was run for roughly 6 to 12 cycles. TCRdb re-called the 5' RACE reads with MiXCR, one entry per CDR3 protein. Among 700,000 or so distinct CDR3 sequences listed, 40% to 45% were seen once. Source material: blood. The receptors shown here come from a man older than 75 in good health.

The CDR3, as DNA: TGCAGCGTTGAAGAGCCGGCACCGGGCATTCAGTACTTC. Encoded protein: CSVEEPAPGIQYF. The chain carries TRBV29-1 and TRBJ2-4, with no clear D. Germline V gene data show CDR1 as SQVTM and CDR2 as ANQGSEA. V was shortened by 0 bases and J by 9 bases, with 12 bases between the two germline ends. This CDR3 spans 13 amino acids.

This clonotype was seen only a few times. The rearrangement links TRBV20-1 to TRBJ1-2; D unresolved. The CDR3 covers 11 residues. The germline V gene encodes CDR1 DFQATT and CDR2 SNEGSKA (reference sequence). Trimming pared 4 bases from V and 3 bases from J, leaving 6 bases between. The CDR3 nucleotides are TGCAGTGCTATGACGGACTATGGCTACACCTTC. Translating gives CSAMTDYGYTF.

The genes are TRBV18 and TRBJ2-3; 10 bases are shared with TRBD1. The V gene's germline CDR1 is KGHSH and CDR2 LQKENI. The CDR3 spans 16 residues. V was clipped by 2 bases and J by 4 bases; unmatched bases: 6. The CDR3 DNA is TGTGCCAGCTCACCAGTCCGGACAGGGGGTCCAGATACGCAGTATTTT. Encoded protein: CASSPVRTGGPDTQYF.

The V gene is TRBV29-1, the J gene TRBJ1-2; D is unclear. Germline values: CDR1 SQVTM, CDR2 ANQGSEA. This CDR3 contains 16 residues. Trimming took 1 base from V and 1 from J, leaving 16 bases between them. The CDR3 region has the DNA TGCAGCGTTGAAGGGCGGGCAGGCAATTTTAACTATGGCTACACCTTC. Its protein product is CSVEGRAGNFNYGYTF.

This clonotype was counted many times. This chain joins TRBV21-1 and TRBJ2-5; TRBD2 is taken as the D call from the table, unchecked against the DNA. TRBV21-1 is designated a pseudogene. The CDR3 contains 13 residues. The CDR3 region is CASRGTSQETQYF. The CDR3 region has the DNA TGCGCCAGCAGAGGGACAAGTCAAGAGACCCAGTACTTC.

This clonotype was picked up many times. The genes are TRBV7-2 and TRBJ2-2; TRBD1 might be the D (5 bases). V was cut by 5 bases and J by 0 bases, with 7 bases left in between. The CDR3 runs 14 residues. Germline assignment: CDR1 SGHTA and CDR2 FQGNSA. DNA for the CDR3: TGTGCCAGCAGCCGGACAACGAACACCGGGGAGCTGTTTTTT. Amino acid sequence: CASSRTTNTGELFF.

This clonotype has just a few counts. V gene TRBV10-3 combines with J gene TRBJ2-7; TRBD1 is a possible D gene (7 bases). Per the germline V gene, CDR1 is ENHRY and CDR2 is SYGVKD. The V end lost 2 bases, the J end lost 5 bases, and 13 bases lay between the germline ends. The CDR3 loop spans 14 amino acids. CDR3 region: CAISEIGGGNEQYF. The CDR3 region has the DNA TGTGCCATCAGTGAGATCGGAGGGGGCAACGAGCAGTACTTC.

The rearrangement uses TRBV7-2 and TRBJ1-6; possibly TRBD1 for D (6 bases). Per the germline V gene, CDR1 is SGHTA and CDR2 is FQGNSA. The length of the CDR3 is 16 residues. The V and J ends lost 3 bases and 7 bases respectively, with 16 bases between them. The CDR3 region has the DNA TGTGCCAGCAGCTTGACCAGGGGACGGGCGAATTCACCCCTCCACTTT. Protein sequence: CASSLTRGRANSPLHF.

The rearrangement joins TRBV20-1 to TRBJ2-1; TRBD2 matches 11 bases. V lost 3 bases and J lost 0; bases outside the gene matches: 7. The CDR3 has 17 amino acids. From germline, CDR1 is DFQATT and CDR2 SNEGSKA (reference sequence). The CDR3 reads CSASWTSGLSSYNEQFF. CDR3 bases: TGCAGTGCTAGCTGGACTAGCGGGTTGAGCTCCTACAATGAGCAGTTCTTC.

This clonotype was observed at least ten times. This chain connects TRBV7-2 to TRBJ2-5; D not certain. The CDR3 runs to 13 residues. Germline values: CDR1 SGHTA, CDR2 FQGNSA. V gave up 1 base and J gave up 6 bases, with 9 bases separating them. This CDR3 reads CASSLDLRKTQYF. For the CDR3, the DNA is TGTGCCAGCAGCTTAGATCTTAGGAAGACCCAGTACTTC. Variable domain in full (rest from reference TRBV7-2 and TRBJ2-5): GAGVSQSPSNKVTEKGKDVELRCDPISGHTALYWYRQSLGQGLEFLIYFQGNSAPDKSGLPSDRFSAERTGGSVSTLTIQRTQQEDSAVYLCASSLDLRKTQYFGPGTRLLVL.